The 8 T cell receptor beta chains below come from one sample, sequenced in a study of technical replicates of blood from a few donors. Data came from immunoSEQ multiplex PCR; TCRdb stores just in-frame clones and leaves some out. The table records around 93,000 clones, roughly 94% of them present only once. Sequences were obtained from T cells isolated from PBMCs. The source is a human donor in good health.

The genes are TRBV29-1 and TRBJ2-3; 8 nucleotides align to TRBD2. The CDR3 spans 14 residues. Trimming cost V 6 bases and J 1 base; bases outside gene matches: 6. Germline V CDR1 and CDR2: SQVTM, ANQGSEA. Here the CDR3 DNA reads TGCAGCGTCCTACTAGCGGTGGGCACAGATACGCAGTATTTT. This gives the protein CSVLLAVGTDTQYF.

The rearrangement joins TRBV4-3 to TRBJ2-7; 8 nucleotides agree with TRBD1. V dropped 1 base and J dropped 5; count of bases not matched to a gene: 7. The germline V gene encodes CDR1 LGHNA and CDR2 YSLEER. The CDR3 consists of 15 residues. Here the CDR3 reads CASSQVEQGEDEQYF. In DNA, the CDR3 is TGCGCCAGCAGCCAAGTTGAACAGGGGGAGGACGAGCAGTACTTC.

The chain recombines TRBV7-3 with TRBJ2-3; 9 bases are a match to TRBD2. The CDR3 contains 14 residues. From germline, CDR1 is SGHTA and CDR2 FQGTGA. V was pared by 5 bases and J by 3 bases, with 3 bases of the junction left unmatched. The CDR3 protein is CASSPGLATDTQYF. The CDR3 nucleotides read TGTGCCAGCAGCCCCGGACTAGCGACAGATACGCAGTATTTT.

As regards this clone: Compared with germline, one end of the junction differs, possibly owing to a read error. The chain couples TRBV7-7 to TRBJ2-7; tentative D call: TRBD2 (5 bases). The CDR3 loop spans 14 amino acids. The germline gives CDR1 SSHAT, CDR2 FNYEAQ (reference sequence). CDR3 sequence (DNA): TGTGCTAGCAGCTTAGATGCGGCGTCGGGGGAGCAGTACTTC. As protein: CASSLDAASGEQYF.

Only a few counts were recorded for this clone. The chain employs TRBV4-3 and TRBJ2-7; tentative D call: TRBD1 (6 bases). Trimming pared 3 bases from V and 6 bases from J, leaving 15 bases between. The germline V gene encodes CDR1 LGHNA and CDR2 YSLEER. The CDR3 sequence is 14 residues long. The CDR3 DNA sequence: TGCGCCAGCAGCCAGACAGTGACAGGCAGCGAGCAGTACTTC. It is translated as CASSQTVTGSEQYF.

The rearrangement joins TRBV28 to TRBJ1-5; D may be TRBD1 (5 bases). The germline gives CDR1 MDHEN, CDR2 SYDVKM. V was pared by 3 bases and J by 9 bases, with 9 bases between. The CDR3 is 12 residues long. The CDR3 protein is CASSFHQGPQHF. The CDR3 bases are TGTGCCAGCAGTTTCCATCAGGGGCCCCAGCATTTT.

This chain connects TRBV5-8 to TRBJ2-7; possible D gene TRBD1, 6 bases. The CDR3 totals 14 residues. The ends were cut back, 0 bases at V and 3 bases at J, with 10 bases in the middle. In germline, CDR1 is SGHTS, CDR2 YDEGEE. CDR3 loop: CASSLGLQGYEQYF. Written as DNA, the CDR3 is TGTGCCAGCAGCTTGGGCTTACAGGGCTACGAGCAGTACTTC.

The chain has TRBV12-5 and TRBJ1-2, with a weak D call TRBD1 (6 bases). V was pared by 0 bases and J by 8 bases, with 22 bases between. This CDR3 is 17 amino acids long. Germline CDR1 LGHNT, CDR2 FRNRAP. For the CDR3, the DNA is TGTGCTAGTGGTTTGGTATCCGAGCGGAACAGGGTAAACGGCTACACCTTC. Its translation is CASGLVSERNRVNGYTF.